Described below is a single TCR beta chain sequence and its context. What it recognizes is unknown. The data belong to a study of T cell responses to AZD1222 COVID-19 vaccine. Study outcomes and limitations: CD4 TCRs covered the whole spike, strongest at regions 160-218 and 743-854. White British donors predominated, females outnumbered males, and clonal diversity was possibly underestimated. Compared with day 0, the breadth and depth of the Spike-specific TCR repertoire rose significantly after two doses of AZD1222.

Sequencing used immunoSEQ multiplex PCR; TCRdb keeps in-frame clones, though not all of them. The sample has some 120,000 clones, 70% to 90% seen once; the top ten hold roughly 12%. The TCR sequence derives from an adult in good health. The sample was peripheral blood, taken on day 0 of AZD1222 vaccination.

CDR3 loop: CASSPWGGAGTEAFF. The CDR3 bases are TGTGCCAGCAGCCCATGGGGAGGGGCTGGGACTGAAGCTTTCTTT. The rearrangement links TRBV7-9 to TRBJ1-1; possible D gene TRBD1, 5 bases. The CDR3 is made up of 15 amino acids. Trimming cost V 5 bases and J 5 bases, with 18 bases left between them. Germline V CDR1 and CDR2: SEHNR, FQNEAQ (reference sequence).